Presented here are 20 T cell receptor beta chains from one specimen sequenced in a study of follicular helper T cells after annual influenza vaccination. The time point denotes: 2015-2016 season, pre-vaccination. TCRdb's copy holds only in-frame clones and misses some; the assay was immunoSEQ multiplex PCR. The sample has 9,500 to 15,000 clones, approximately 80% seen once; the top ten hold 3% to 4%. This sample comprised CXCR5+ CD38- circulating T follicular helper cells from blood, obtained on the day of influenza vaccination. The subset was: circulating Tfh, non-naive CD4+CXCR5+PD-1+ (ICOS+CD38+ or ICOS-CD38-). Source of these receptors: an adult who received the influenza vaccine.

CDR3 residues: CASIRGNTEAFF. The CDR3 DNA reads as TGTGCCAGCATAAGAGGGAACACTGAAGCTTTCTTT. This sequence joins TRBV6-6 and TRBJ1-1; D remains ambiguous. The V gene's germline CDR1 is MNHNY and CDR2 SVGAGI (reference sequence). The CDR3 has 12 amino acids. The germline V and J ends were trimmed by 7 bases and 1 base, with 7 bases remaining between them.

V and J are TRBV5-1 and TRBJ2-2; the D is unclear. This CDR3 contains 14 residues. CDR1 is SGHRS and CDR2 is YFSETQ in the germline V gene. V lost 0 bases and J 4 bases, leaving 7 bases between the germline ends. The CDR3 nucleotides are TGCGCCAGCAGCTTGGGAGACGCCACCGGGGAGCTGTTTTTT. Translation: CASSLGDATGELFF.

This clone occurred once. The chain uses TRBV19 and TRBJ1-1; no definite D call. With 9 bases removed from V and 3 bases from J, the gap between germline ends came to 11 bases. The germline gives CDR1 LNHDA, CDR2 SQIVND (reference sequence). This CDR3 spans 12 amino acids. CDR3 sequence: CASGPDYTEAFF. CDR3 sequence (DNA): TGTGCCAGCGGACCGGACTACACTGAAGCTTTCTTT.

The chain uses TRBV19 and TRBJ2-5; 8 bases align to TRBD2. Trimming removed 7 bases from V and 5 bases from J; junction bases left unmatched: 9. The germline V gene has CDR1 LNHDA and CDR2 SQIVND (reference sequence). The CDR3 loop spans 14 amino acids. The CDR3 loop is CASIGRGVDETQYF. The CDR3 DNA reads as TGTGCCAGTATTGGGCGGGGGGTCGACGAGACCCAGTACTTC.

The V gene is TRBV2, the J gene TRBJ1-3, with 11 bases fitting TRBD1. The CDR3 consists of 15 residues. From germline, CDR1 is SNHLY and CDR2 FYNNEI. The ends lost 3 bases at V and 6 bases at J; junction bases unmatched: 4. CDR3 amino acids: CASSEDRGRKNTIYF. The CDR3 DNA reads TGTGCCAGCAGTGAGGACAGGGGGCGAAAAAACACCATATATTTT.

The CDR3 reads CASSFSSGGAGDTDTQYF. CDR3 nucleotides: TGTGCCAGCAGCTTCTCTAGCGGGGGGGCCGGGGACACAGATACGCAGTATTTT. The chain is built from TRBV11-2 and TRBJ2-3, with 12 bases fitting TRBD2. V lost 3 bases to trimming and J lost 2 bases; unmatched junction nucleotides: 9. This CDR3 region has 18 residues. The germline gives CDR1 SGHAT, CDR2 FQNNGV.

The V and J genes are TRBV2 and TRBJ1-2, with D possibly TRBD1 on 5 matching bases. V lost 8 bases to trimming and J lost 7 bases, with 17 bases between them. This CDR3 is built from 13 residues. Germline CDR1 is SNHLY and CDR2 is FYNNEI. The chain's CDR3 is CASQAAGIGGYTF. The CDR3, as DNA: TGTGCCAGCCAGGCGGCAGGGATCGGTGGCTACACCTTC.

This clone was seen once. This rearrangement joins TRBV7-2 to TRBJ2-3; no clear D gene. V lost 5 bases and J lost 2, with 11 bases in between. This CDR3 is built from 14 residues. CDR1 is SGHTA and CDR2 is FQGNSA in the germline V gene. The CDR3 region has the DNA TGTGCCAGCAGCCCAAGTTACTCCACAGATACGCAGTATTTT. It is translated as CASSPSYSTDTQYF.

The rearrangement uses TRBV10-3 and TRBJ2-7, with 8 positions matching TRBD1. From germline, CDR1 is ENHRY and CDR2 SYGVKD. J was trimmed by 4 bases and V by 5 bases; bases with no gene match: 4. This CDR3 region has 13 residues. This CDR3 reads CAISHQGAYEQYF. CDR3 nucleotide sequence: TGTGCCATCAGTCACCAGGGGGCTTACGAGCAGTACTTC.

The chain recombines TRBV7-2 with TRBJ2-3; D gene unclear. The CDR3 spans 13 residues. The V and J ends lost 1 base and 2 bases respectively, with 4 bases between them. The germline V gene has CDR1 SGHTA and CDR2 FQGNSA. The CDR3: CASSLDYTDTQYF. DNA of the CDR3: TGTGCCAGCAGCTTAGACTACACAGATACGCAGTATTTT.

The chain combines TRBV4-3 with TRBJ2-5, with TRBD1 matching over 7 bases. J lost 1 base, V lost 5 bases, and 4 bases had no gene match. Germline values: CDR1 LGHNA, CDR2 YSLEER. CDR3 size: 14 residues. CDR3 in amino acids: CASSVRQGQETQYF. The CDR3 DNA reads TGCGCCAGCAGCGTCAGACAGGGCCAAGAGACCCAGTACTTC.

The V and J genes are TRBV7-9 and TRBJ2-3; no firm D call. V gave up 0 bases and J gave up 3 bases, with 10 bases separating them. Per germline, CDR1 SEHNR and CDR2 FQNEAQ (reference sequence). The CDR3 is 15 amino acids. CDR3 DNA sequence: TGTGCCAGCAGCTTAGCAGGTTTTAGGACAGATACGCAGTATTTT. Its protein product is CASSLAGFRTDTQYF.

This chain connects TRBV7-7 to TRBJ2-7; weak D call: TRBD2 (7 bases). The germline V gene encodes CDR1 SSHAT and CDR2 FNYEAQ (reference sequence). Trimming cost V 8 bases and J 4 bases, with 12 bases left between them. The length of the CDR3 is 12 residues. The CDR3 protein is CASVKGGYEQYF. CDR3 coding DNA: TGTGCCAGCGTGAAGGGGGGGTACGAGCAGTACTTC.

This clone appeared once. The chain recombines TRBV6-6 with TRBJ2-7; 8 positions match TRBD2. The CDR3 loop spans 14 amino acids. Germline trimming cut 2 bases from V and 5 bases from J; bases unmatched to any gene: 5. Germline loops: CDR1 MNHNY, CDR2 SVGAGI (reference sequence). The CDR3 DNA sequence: TGTGCCAGCAGTTACGACGGGGGGGCGAACGAGCAGTACTTC. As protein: CASSYDGGANEQYF.

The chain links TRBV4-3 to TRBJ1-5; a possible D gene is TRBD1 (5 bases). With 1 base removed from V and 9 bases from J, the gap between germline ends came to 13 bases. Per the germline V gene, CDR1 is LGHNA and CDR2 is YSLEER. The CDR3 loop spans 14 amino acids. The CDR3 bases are TGCGCCAGCAGCCAAGTGGCAGGGCAGTTGCCCCAGCATTTT. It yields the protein CASSQVAGQLPQHF.

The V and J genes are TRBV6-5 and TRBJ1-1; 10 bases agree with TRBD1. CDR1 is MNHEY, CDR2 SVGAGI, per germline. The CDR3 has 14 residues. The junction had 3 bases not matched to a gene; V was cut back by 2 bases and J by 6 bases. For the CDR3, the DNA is TGTGCCAGCAGTTACCAAGGGACAGGGGCTGAAGCTTTCTTT. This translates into CASSYQGTGAEAFF.

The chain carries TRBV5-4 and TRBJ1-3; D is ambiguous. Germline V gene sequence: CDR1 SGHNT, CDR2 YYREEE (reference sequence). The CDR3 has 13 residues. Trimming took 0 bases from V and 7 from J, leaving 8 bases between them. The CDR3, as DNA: TGTGCCAGCAGCTTGGGTTTGGGGAACACCATATATTTT. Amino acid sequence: CASSLGLGNTIYF.

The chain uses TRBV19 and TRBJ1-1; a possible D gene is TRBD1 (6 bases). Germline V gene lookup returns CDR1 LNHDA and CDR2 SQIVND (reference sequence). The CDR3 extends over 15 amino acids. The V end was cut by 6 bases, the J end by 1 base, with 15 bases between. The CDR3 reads CASSPLDSWNTEAFF. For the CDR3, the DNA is TGTGCCAGTAGCCCCTTGGACAGCTGGAACACTGAAGCTTTCTTT.

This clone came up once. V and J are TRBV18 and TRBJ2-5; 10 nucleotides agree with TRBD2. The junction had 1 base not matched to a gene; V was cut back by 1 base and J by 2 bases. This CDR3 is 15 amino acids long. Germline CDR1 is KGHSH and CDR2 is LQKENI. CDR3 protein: CASSPQAGGQETQYF. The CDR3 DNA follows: TGTGCCAGCTCACCACAAGCGGGGGGGCAAGAGACCCAGTACTTC.

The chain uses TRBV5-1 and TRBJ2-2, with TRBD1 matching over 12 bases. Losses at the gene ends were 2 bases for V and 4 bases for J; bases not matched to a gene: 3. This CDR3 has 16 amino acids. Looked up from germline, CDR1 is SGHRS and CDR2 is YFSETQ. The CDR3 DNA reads TGCGCCAGCAGCTTCGGGACAGGGGGCGGCACCGGGGAGCTGTTTTTT. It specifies CASSFGTGGGTGELFF.